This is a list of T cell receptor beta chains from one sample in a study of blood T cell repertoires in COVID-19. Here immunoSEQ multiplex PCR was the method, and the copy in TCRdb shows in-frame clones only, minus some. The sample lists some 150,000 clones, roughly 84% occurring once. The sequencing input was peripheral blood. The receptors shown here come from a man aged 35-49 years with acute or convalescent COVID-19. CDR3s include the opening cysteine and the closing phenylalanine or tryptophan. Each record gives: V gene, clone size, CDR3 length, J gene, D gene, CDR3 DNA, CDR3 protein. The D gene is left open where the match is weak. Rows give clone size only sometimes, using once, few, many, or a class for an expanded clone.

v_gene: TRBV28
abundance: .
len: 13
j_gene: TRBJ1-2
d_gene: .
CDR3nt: TGTGCCAGCAGTTATAACAGCTACTATGGCTACACCTTC
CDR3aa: CASSYNSYYGYTF

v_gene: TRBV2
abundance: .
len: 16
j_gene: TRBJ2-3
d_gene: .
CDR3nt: TGTGCCAGCAGTGCGTGGGTCAAAAGGGGGACAGATACGCAGTATTTT
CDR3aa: CASSAWVKRGTDTQYF

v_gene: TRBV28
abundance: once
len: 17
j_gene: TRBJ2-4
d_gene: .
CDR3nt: TGTGCCAGCAGTTTATCTGGCGGAGCAGTAGCCAAAAACATTCAGTACTTC
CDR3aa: CASSLSGGAVAKNIQYF

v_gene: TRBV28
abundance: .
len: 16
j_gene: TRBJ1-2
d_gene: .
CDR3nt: TGTGCCAGCAGTTTAACCCCCCCGACGGGTCTCTATGGCTACACCTTC
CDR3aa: CASSLTPPTGLYGYTF

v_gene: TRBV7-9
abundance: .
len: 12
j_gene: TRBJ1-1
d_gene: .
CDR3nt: TGTGCCAGCAGCTTGACAGGTACTGAAGCTTTCTTT
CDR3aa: CASSLTGTEAFF

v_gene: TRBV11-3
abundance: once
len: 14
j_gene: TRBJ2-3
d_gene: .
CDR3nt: TGTGCCAGCAGCTTAGCCAGAAGCACAGATACGCAGTATTTT
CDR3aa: CASSLARSTDTQYF

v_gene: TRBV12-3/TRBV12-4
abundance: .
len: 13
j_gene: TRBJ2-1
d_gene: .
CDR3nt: TGTGCCAGCAGTTTCCAGGGTAGGAATGAGCAGTTCTTC
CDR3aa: CASSFQGRNEQFF

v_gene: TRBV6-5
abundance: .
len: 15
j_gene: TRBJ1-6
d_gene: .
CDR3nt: TGTGCCAGCAGTTACTCGGGACAAAATAATTCACCCCTCCACTTT
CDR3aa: CASSYSGQNNSPLHF

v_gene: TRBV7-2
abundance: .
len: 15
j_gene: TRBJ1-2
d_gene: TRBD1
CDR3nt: TGTGCCAGCAGCCAGACGGACAGGGGTTCGAATGGCTACACCTTC
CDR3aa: CASSQTDRGSNGYTF

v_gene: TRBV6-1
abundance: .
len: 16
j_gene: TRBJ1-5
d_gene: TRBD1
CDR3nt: TGTGCCAGCAGTGCTAGGACAGGCATTAGCAATCAGCCCCAGCATTTT
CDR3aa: CASSARTGISNQPQHF

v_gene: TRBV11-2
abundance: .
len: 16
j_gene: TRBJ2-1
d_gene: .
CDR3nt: TGTGCCAGCAGCTTAGTTGGGGGCTTATCCTACAATGAGCAGTTCTTC
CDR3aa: CASSLVGGLSYNEQFF

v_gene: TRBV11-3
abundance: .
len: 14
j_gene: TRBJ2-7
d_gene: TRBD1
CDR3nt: TGTGCCAGCAGCTTCGGGACAGGGTCCCACGAGCAGTACTTC
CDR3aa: CASSFGTGSHEQYF

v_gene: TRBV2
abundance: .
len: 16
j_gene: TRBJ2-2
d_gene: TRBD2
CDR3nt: TGTGCCAGCAGTGAGCGGCTAGCGGGGGGGCCGAGGGAGCTGTTTTTT
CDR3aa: CASSERLAGGPRELFF

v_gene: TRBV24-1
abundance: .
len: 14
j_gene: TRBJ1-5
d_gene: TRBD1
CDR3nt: TGTGCCACCAGTGCTGGGACAGTCAATCAGCCCCAGCATTTT
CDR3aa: CATSAGTVNQPQHF

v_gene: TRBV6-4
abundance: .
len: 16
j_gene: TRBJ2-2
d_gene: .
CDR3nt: TGTGCCAGCAGTGCCTCAGGTTCCGGGAGACCCGGGGAGCTGTTTTTT
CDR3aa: CASSASGSGRPGELFF

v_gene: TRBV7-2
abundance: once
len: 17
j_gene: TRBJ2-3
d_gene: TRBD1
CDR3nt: TGTGCCAGCAGTCGTAGGGGGGGGACAGGGAGAACAGATACGCAGTATTTT
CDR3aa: CASSRRGGTGRTDTQYF

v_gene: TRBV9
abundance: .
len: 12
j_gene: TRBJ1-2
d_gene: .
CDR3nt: TGTGCCAGCAGCGGAGTAGAGGTTGGCTACACCTTC
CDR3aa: CASSGVEVGYTF

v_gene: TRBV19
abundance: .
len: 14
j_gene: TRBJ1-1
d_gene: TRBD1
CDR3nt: TGTGCCAGTAGTATTACCGGACAGGGGAAGGGGTCTTTCTTT
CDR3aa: CASSITGQGKGSFF

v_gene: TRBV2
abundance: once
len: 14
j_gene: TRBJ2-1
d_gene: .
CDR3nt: TGTGCCAGCAGGGGGACTTGGGGAGAGGGTGAGCAGTTCTTC
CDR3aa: CASRGTWGEGEQFF

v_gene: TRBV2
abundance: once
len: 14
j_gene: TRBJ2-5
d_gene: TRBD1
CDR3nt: TGTGCCAGCAGTCCCGACAGGGGACAAGAGACCCAGTACTTC
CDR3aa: CASSPDRGQETQYF

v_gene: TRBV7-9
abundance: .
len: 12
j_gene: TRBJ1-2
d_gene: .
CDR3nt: TGTGCCAGCAGCCCCGGGGACACGGGGTACACCTTC
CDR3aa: CASSPGDTGYTF

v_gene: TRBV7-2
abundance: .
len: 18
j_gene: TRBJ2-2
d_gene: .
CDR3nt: TGTGCCAGCAGCTTAATACGTAGGGGTGCACGGGACACCGGGGAGCTGTTTTTT
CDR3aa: CASSLIRRGARDTGELFF

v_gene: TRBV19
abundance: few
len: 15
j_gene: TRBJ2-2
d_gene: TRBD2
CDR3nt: TGTGCCAGTAGATCAGCGGGGGAGAACACCGGGGAGCTGTTTTTT
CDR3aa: CASRSAGENTGELFF

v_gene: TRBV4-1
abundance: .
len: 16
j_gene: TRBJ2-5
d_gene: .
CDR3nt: TGCGCCAGCAGCGAAGGTCCCAGGGTTGACCAAGAGACCCAGTACTTC
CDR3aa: CASSEGPRVDQETQYF

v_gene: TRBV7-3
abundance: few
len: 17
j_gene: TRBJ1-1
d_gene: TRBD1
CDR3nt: TGTGCCAGCAGCTTATATATGGGACAGGGGTTGAACACTGAAGCTTTCTTT
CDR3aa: CASSLYMGQGLNTEAFF

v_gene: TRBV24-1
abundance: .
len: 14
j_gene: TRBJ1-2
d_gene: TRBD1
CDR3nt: TGTGCCACCAGTGATTCCCAGGGGGCCGGTGGCTACACCTTC
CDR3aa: CATSDSQGAGGYTF

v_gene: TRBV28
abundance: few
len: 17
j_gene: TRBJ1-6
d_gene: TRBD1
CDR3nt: TGTGCCAGCAGTAACAACAGGGGGCGATTCTATAATTCACCCCTCCACTTT
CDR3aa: CASSNNRGRFYNSPLHF

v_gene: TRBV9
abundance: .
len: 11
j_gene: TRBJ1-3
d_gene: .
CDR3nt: TGTGCCAGCAGTACTGGAAACACCATATATTTT
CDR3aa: CASSTGNTIYF

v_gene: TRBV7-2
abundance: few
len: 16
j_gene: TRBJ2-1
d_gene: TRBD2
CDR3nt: TGTGCCAGCAGCTTAGGTTGGAGCGGGGGGGCCCGGGAGCAGTTCTTC
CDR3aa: CASSLGWSGGAREQFF

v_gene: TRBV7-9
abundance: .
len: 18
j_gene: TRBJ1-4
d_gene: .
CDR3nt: TGTGCCAGCAGCTTATTTGGGGGCCCCGGGGCAACTAATGAAAAACTGTTTTTT
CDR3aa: CASSLFGGPGATNEKLFF

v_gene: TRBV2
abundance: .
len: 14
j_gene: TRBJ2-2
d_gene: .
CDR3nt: TGTGCCAGCAGTGATGAGGGGGTAACCGGGGAGCTGTTTTTT
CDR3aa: CASSDEGVTGELFF

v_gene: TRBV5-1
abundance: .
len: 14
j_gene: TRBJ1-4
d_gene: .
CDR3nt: TGCGCCAGCAGCCCGAGACAGGCGGAGGAAAAACTGTTTTTT
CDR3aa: CASSPRQAEEKLFF

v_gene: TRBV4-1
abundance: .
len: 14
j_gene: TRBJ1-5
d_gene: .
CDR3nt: TGCGCCAGCAGCCGATCAAGCGGCAATCAGCCCCAGCATTTT
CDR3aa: CASSRSSGNQPQHF

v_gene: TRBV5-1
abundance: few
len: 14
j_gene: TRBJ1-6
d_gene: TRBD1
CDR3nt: TGCGCCAGCAGCAAAGAGGACAGGAGGTCACCCCTCCACTTT
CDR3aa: CASSKEDRRSPLHF

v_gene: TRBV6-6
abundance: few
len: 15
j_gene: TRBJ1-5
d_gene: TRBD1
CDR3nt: TGTGCCAGCAGTACAGGGGCGGCATTAGATCAGCCCCAGCATTTT
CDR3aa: CASSTGAALDQPQHF

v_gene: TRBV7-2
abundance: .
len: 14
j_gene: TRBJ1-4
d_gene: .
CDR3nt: TGTGCCAGCAGCTCCGGGAGGGGCCCGGAAAAACTGTTTTTT
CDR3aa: CASSSGRGPEKLFF

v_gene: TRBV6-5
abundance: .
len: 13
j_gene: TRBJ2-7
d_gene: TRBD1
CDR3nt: TGTGCCAGCCGGACAGGGGGAATCTACGAGCAGTACTTC
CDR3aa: CASRTGGIYEQYF

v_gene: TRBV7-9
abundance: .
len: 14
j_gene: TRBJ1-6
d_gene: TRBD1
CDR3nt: TGTGCCAGCAGCTCACAGGGGGCGAAGTCACCCCTCCACTTT
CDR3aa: CASSSQGAKSPLHF

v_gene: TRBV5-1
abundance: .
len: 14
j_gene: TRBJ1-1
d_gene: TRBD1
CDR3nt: TGCGCCAGCAGCTCCGGACAGGGTAACACTGAAGCTTTCTTT
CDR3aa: CASSSGQGNTEAFF

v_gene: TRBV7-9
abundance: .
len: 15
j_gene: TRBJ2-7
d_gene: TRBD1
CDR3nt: TGTGCCAGCAGGGATACACAGGGGGGCTCCTACGAGCAGTACTTC
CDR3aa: CASRDTQGGSYEQYF

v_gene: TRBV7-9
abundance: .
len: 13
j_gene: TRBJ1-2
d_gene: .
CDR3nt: TGTGCCAGCACTCGTACCGGGGGAGGAGGCTACACCTTC
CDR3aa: CASTRTGGGGYTF

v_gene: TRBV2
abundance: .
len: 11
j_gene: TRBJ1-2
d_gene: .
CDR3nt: TGTGCCAGCACTCCCTCGGGAGGCTACACCTTC
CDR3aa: CASTPSGGYTF

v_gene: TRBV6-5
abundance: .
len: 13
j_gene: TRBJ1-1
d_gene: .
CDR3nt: TGTGCCAGCAGGGCAGGGTTTATAGCTGAAGCTTTCTTT
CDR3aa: CASRAGFIAEAFF

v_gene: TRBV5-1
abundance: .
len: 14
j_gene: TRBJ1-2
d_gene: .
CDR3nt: TGCGCCAGCAGCCCGGACAGTTCTCTTTATGGCTACACCTTC
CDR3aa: CASSPDSSLYGYTF

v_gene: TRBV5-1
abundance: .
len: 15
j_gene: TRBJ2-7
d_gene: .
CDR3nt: TGCGCCAGCAGCTTGGCGGGGGGAGGGGGCTACGAGCAGTACTTC
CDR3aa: CASSLAGGGGYEQYF

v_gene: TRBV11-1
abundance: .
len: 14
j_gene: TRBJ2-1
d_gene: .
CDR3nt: TGTGCCAGCAGCTTAGCGGGAGCCGAGGGTGAGCAGTTCTTC
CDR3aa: CASSLAGAEGEQFF

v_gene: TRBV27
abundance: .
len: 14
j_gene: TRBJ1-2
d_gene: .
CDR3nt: TGTGCCAGCAGTTCCTCGACACGATATTATGGCTACACCTTC
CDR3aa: CASSSSTRYYGYTF

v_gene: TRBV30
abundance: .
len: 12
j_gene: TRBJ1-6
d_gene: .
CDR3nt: TGTGCCTGGAGTGAACTTGATTCACCCCTCCACTTT
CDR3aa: CAWSELDSPLHF

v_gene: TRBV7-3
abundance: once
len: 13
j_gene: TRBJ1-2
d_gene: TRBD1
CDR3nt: TGTGCCAGCAGCCCTACAGGGGCGGGAGGCTACACCTTC
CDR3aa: CASSPTGAGGYTF

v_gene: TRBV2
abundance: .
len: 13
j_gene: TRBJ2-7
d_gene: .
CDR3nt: TGTGCCAGCACTTCGGACAGCTCCTACGAGCAGTACTTC
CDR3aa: CASTSDSSYEQYF

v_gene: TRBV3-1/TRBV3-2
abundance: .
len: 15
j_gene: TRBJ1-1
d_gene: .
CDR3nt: TGTGCCAGCAGCCAAGATAGGACTTTTTCCACTGAAGCTTTCTTT
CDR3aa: CASSQDRTFSTEAFF

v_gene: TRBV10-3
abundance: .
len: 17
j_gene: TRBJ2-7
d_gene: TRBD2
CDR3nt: TGTGCCATCACTAAGACCGGGACTAGCGGGGGAACCTACGAGCAGTACTTC
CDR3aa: CAITKTGTSGGTYEQYF

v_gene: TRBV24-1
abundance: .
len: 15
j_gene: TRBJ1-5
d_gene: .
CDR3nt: TGTGCCACCAGTGATCTTTGGTCCCCGCGGCAGCCCCAGCATTTT
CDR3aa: CATSDLWSPRQPQHF

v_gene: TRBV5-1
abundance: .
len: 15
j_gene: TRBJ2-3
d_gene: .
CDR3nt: TGCGCCAGCAGCTTGCAGGGGGGAGCGGGAGATACGCAGTATTTT
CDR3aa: CASSLQGGAGDTQYF

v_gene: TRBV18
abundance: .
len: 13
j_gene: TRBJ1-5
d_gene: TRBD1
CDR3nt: TGTGCCAGCTCAGGGACAGAGAATCAGCCCCAGCATTTT
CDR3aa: CASSGTENQPQHF

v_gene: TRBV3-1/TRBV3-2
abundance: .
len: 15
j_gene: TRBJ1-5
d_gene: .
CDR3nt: TGTGCCAGCAGCCAAGGGAAGGGGACTCGGCAGCCCCAGCATTTT
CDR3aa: CASSQGKGTRQPQHF